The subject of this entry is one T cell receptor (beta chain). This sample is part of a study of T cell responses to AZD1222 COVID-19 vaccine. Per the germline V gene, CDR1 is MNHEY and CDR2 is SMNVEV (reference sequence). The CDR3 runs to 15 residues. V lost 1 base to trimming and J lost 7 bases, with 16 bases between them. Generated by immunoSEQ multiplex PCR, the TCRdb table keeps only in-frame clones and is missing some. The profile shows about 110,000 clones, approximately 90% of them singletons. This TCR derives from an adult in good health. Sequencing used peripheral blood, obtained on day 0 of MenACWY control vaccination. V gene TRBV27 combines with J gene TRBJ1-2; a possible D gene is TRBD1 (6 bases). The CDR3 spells CASSLLSQGTGGYTF. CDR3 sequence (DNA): TGTGCCAGCAGTTTATTGAGTCAGGGGACGGGTGGCTACACCTTC.